This T cell receptor beta chain derives from a study of T cell responses to AZD1222 COVID-19 vaccine. At the level of the study: Analyses pooled second doses at about 4 or about 12 weeks.

The repertoire was sequenced with immunoSEQ multiplex PCR; TCRdb's copy has only in-frame clones and lacks some. The data show some 170,000 clones, with 90% to 95% seen just once and 2.6% held by the top ten. Germline-derived CDR1 and CDR2 are SGHRS and YFSETQ. The CDR3 is 16 residues long. Germline trimming cut 0 bases from V and 2 bases from J; bases unmatched to any gene: 5. Points from the study as a whole: Possibly, clonal diversity was underestimated; donors were largely white British and included more females. Targets within unmutated variant regions were reportedly found for nearly half of spike-specific TCRs.

This clone was picked up one time. Its cognate antigen is unknown. The chain is built from TRBV5-1 and TRBJ1-1; 9 positions agree with TRBD1. This sample comprised peripheral blood, obtained on day 0 of AZD1222 vaccination. The sequence was obtained from an adult in good health. DNA of the CDR3: TGCGCCAGCAGCTTGGCAACAGGGGGCCGAAACACTGAAGCTTTCTTT. Its translation: CASSLATGGRNTEAFF.